The text below deals with one T cell receptor (beta chain). The sample originates from a study of blood T cell repertoires in COVID-19. Study-wide background: The United States, Italy and Spain provided the acute and convalescent COVID-19 samples.

Seattle's cohort entered during active infection and was followed longitudinally. Original handling: The authors estimated nucleated cell counts from reference gene primer amplification. Only in-frame clones appear in the TCRdb table, and some are missing; sequencing was by immunoSEQ multiplex PCR. From that table come the V and J calls and clone size; the DNA was used to work out D and trimming. The table lists about 350,000 clones, about 89% of them singletons, with roughly 6% in the top ten. This CDR3 is built from 14 residues. J lost 9 bases, V lost 3 bases, and 3 bases had no gene match. Per germline, CDR1 LNHNV and CDR2 YYDKDF (reference sequence).

The sequenced material came from peripheral blood. This TCR was recovered from a woman between 45 and 60 years old with COVID-19, enrolled during active disease. V usage is TRBV15 and J usage is TRBJ1-6; 9 nucleotides match TRBD1. In DNA, the CDR3 is TGTGCCACCAGCAGGGGACAGGGTGGTTCACCCCTCCACTTT. It codes for CATSRGQGGSPLHF.